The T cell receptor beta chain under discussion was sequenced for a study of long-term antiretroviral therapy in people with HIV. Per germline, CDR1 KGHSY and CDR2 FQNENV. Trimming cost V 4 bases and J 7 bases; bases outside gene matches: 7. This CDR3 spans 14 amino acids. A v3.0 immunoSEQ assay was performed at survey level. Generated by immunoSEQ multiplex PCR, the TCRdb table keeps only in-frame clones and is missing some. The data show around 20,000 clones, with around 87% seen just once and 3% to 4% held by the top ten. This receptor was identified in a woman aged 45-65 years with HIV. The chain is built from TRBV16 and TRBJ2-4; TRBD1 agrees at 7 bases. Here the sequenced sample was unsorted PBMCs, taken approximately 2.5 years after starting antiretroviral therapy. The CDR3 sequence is CASSPGQVLNIQYF. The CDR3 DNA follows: TGTGCCAGCAGCCCCGGACAGGTTTTGAACATTCAGTACTTC.